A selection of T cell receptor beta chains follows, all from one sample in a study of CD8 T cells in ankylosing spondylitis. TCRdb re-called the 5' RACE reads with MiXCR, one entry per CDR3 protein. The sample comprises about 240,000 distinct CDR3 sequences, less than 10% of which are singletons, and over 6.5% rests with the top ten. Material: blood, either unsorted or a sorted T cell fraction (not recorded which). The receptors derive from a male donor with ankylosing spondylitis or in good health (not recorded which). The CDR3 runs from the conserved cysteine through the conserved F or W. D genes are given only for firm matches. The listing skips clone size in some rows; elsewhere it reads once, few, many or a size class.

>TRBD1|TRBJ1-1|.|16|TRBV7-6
TGTGCCAGCAGCTTAGTGAGGGGAGGGGGCCAGGCTGAAGCTTTCTTT
CASSLVRGGGQAEAFF
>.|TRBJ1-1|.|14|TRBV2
TGTGCCAGCAGTGATAGGACAGCGGACACTGAAGCTTTCTTT
CASSDRTADTEAFF
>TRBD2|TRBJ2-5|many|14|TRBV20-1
TGCAGTGCTAGAGTTCTAGCGGGGTCCGGGACCCAGTACTTC
CSARVLAGSGTQYF
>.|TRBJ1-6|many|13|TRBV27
TGTGCCAGCAGTCCTAAGCCGTATTCACCCCTCCACTTT
CASSPKPYSPLHF
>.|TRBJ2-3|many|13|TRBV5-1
TGCGCCAGCTCTATGGACCTTCTCGATACGCAGTATTTT
CASSMDLLDTQYF
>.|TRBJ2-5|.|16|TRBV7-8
TGTGCCAGCAGCTTCACCCATTTGGGGAGACAAGAGACCCAGTACTTC
CASSFTHLGRQETQYF
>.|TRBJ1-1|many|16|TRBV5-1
TGCGCCAGTCGGACAGTTTACAGAGCCCCGAACACTGAAGCTTTCTTT
CASRTVYRAPNTEAFF
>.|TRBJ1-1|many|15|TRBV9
TGTGCCAGCAGCGTACTTTCCGACGGGAACACTGAAGCTTTCTTT
CASSVLSDGNTEAFF
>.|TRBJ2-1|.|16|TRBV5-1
TGCGCCAGCAGTAGGGTCGGCGATAGCTCCTACAATGAGCAGTTCTTC
CASSRVGDSSYNEQFF
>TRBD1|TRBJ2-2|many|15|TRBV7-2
TGTGCCAGCAGCTCCGGACAGGGGGCCGGCGGGGAGCTGTTTTTT
CASSSGQGAGGELFF
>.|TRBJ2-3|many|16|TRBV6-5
TGTGCCAGCAGTTACCAAGGAGGGAAAGGAACAGATACGCAGTATTTT
CASSYQGGKGTDTQYF
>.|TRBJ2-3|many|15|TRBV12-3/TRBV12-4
TGTGCCAGTTTTGGGAACAGGGAGAATCCAGATACGCAGTATTTT
CASFGNRENPDTQYF
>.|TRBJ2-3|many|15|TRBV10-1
TGCGCCAGCAGTGAGGGGGACATCATATCAGATACGCAGTATTTT
CASSEGDIISDTQYF
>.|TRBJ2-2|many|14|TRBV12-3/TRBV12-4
TGTGCCAGCAGTGCCCTAGGTCGATCCGGGGAGCTGTTTTTT
CASSALGRSGELFF
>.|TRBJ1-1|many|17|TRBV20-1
TGCAGTGTGAAAACCCGGGACTCAGGCCGGGGAAACACTGAAGCTTTCTTT
CSVKTRDSGRGNTEAFF
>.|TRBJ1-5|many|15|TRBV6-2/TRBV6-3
TGTGCCAGCAGTTACGGGGGGGCGGGCAATCAGCCCCAGCATTTT
CASSYGGAGNQPQHF
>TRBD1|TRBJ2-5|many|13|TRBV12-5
TGTGCTAGTGGAATGACAGGGGCCGAGACCCAGTACTTC
CASGMTGAETQYF
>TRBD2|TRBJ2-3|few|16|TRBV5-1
TGCGCCAGCAGCTCCCTAGCTAGCGGGAGAGGGGATACGCAGTATTTT
CASSSLASGRGDTQYF
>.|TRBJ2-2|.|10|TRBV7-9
TGTGCCAGCCGGACCGGGGAGCTGTTTTTT
CASRTGELFF
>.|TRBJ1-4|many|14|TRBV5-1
TGCGCCAGCAGTCCCTCAGGGGTCAATGAAAAACTGTTTTTT
CASSPSGVNEKLFF
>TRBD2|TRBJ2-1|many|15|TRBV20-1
TGCAGTGCTAGAATCCCTAGCGGGCTAAACAATGAGCAGTTCTTC
CSARIPSGLNNEQFF
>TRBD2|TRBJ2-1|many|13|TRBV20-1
TGCAGTGCTATCGGGGGGGCGGGGGATGAGCAGTTCTTC
CSAIGGAGDEQFF
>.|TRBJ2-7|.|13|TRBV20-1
TGCAGTGCAGAGGGGACTGGTCGATACGAGCAGTACTTC
CSAEGTGRYEQYF
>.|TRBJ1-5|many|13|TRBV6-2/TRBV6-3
TGTGCCAGCAGTTATTTCAGGGATCAGCCCCAGCATTTT
CASSYFRDQPQHF